This T cell receptor (beta chain) is drawn from a study of T-cell reconstitution after alpha-beta-depleted transplantation in children. Study-level findings and limits: Surviving recipient T cells and thymic progenitors produced the high day-60 TCRbeta diversity seen in some patients. Approximately two months post-transplant, alpha-beta T cells reportedly originated from several hundred expanded graft clones. At the one-year point after transplant, T-cell counts and TCRbeta diversity were found to come mostly from T cells that had been newly produced.

The germline V gene encodes CDR1 MNHNS and CDR2 SASEGT. The CDR3 covers 15 residues. The table lists this clonotype with many counts. As yet, its antigen is unknown. The TCRbeta library was prepared with unique molecular identifiers. TCRdb processed the PCR reads anew with MiXCR; each CDR3 protein has one entry. The table shows 200,000 to 250,000 distinct CDR3 sequences, with about 25% occurring only once. The chain joins TRBV6-1 to TRBJ2-2; D is unclear. The starting material was PBMCs, obtained before TCRalphabeta/CD19-depleted stem cell transplant. The sequence derives from a girl between 2 and 10 years old with Fanconi anemia, due to receive a stem cell transplant. The CDR3 DNA sequence: TGTGCAGCAAACCCTCATTTGGTGGACACCGGGGAGCTGTTTTTT. This codes for CAANPHLVDTGELFF.